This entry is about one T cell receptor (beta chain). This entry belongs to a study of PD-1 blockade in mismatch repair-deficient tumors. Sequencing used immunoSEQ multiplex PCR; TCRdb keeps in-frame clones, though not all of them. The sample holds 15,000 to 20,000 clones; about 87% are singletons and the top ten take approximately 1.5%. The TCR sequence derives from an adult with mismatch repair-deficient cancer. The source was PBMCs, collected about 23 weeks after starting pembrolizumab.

As DNA, the CDR3 is TGTGCCAGTAGTAGACTAGCGGGAGGGTACACCGGGGAGCTGTTTTTT. It translates to CASSRLAGGYTGELFF. The rearrangement uses TRBV19 and TRBJ2-2; the match to TRBD2 covers 14 bases. Per germline, CDR1 LNHDA and CDR2 SQIVND (reference sequence). V dropped 4 bases and J dropped 3; count of bases not matched to a gene: 1. CDR3 size: 16 residues. The variable domain in full, completed from reference TRBV19 and TRBJ2-2, reads DGGITQSPKYLFRKEGQNVTLSCEQNLNHDAMYWYRQDPGQGLRLIYYSQIVNDFQKGDIAEGYSVSREKKESFPLTVTSAQKNPTAFYLCASSRLAGGYTGELFFGEGSRLTVL.